This T cell receptor beta chain was identified in a study of blood T cell repertoires in COVID-19. Study information: Italy, Spain and the United States were the sources of the convalescent and acute COVID-19 samples. T cells, B-cell-depleted T cells, or PBMCs provided the cDNA or gDNA that served as material.

CDR1 SGHVS and CDR2 FQNEAQ come from the germline V gene. V lost 4 bases to trimming and J lost 0 bases, with 4 bases between them. The CDR3 covers 13 residues. Assay: immunoSEQ multiplex PCR; the TCRdb copy retains only in-frame clones and omits some. The sample lists 150,000 to 200,000 clones; around 90% were seen once. Sequences were obtained from peripheral blood. The sequence was obtained from a man in his sixties with active or convalescent COVID-19. The chain employs TRBV7-8 and TRBJ1-5; D is ambiguous. This CDR3 reads CASSSYSNQPQHF. CDR3 in DNA: TGTGCCAGCAGCTCCTATAGCAATCAGCCCCAGCATTTT. Using reference TRBV7-8 and TRBJ1-5 for the parts outside the CDR3, the full variable domain is GAGVSQSPRYKVAKRGQDVALRCDPISGHVSLFWYQQALGQGPEFLTYFQNEAQLDKSGLPSDRFFAERPEGSVSTLKIQRTQQEDSAVYLCASSSYSNQPQHFGDGTRLSIL.